This T cell receptor (beta chain) was identified in a study of blood T cell repertoires in COVID-19. Across the whole study: Sources were T cells, B-cell-depleted T cells, or PBMCs; the material itself was cDNA or gDNA.

This CDR3 spans 13 amino acids. The ends were cut back, 0 bases at V and 5 bases at J, with 8 bases in the middle. Germline loops: CDR1 WNHNN, CDR2 SYGVQD (reference sequence). A single count supports this clone. The table came from immunoSEQ multiplex PCR; TCRdb's copy has only in-frame clones and leaves some out. The table has under 95,000 clones, about 91% seen once. This clonotype was sampled from a woman aged 45-59 years with acute or convalescent COVID-19. Input material: peripheral blood. The V and J genes are TRBV10-1 and TRBJ2-7; a weak D match, TRBD1 (5 bases). The CDR3 DNA follows: TGCGCCAGCAGTGAGTCGGGGCGGAACGAGCAGTACTTC. The encoded protein is CASSESGRNEQYF.